Each of the 5 T cell receptor beta chains below was sequenced from the same sample in a study of CD8+CD57+ T cells in acquired aplastic anemia. The study profiled TCR beta VDJ and CDR3 using genomic DNA as template. TCRdb analysed the reads with MiXCR anew, one entry per CDR3 protein. The sample has about 120,000 distinct CDR3 sequences; 55% to 60% are singletons. It was patients with CD8+CD57+ cell expansion by flow cytometry who were chosen for sequencing. Input material: sorted CD4+, CD8+, or CD8+CD57+ T cells (not recorded which) from PBMCs. All receptors derive from a human donor with aplastic anemia.

In the case of this clonotype: Its ends do not fully match the called genes, so a read error is possible. V usage is TRBV7-3 and J usage is TRBJ2-7; a weak D match, TRBD1 (5 bases). Germline V gene lookup returns CDR1 SGHTA and CDR2 FQGTGA. The CDR3 is 13 residues long. The CDR3 sequence: CASSLYQGDEQYF. Here the CDR3 DNA reads TGTGCTAGCAGCTTATATCAAGGGGACGAGCAGTACTTC.

The chain carries TRBV24-1 and TRBJ2-1, with TRBD1 as a possible D gene (7 bases). Germline V gene data show CDR1 as KGHDR and CDR2 as SFDVKD. Trimming took 4 bases from V and 1 from J, leaving 13 bases between them. This CDR3 spans 16 amino acids. In nucleotides, the CDR3 is TGTGCCACCAGTGACCCACAGGGGACTTCCTACAATGAGCAGTTCTTC. The encoded protein is CATSDPQGTSYNEQFF.

The chain carries TRBV24-1 and TRBJ2-1; D possibly corresponds to TRBD2 (8 bases). Per the germline V gene, CDR1 is KGHDR and CDR2 is SFDVKD. The CDR3 has 14 amino acids. Trimming stripped 12 bases from V and 5 bases from J, with 19 bases between. For the CDR3, the DNA is TGTGCCTCTCCGGGGGGGCAGGGGGACAATGAGCAGTTCTTC. It yields the protein CASPGGQGDNEQFF.

The CDR3 spells CASRAQGSTEAFF. CDR3 nucleotide sequence: TGCGCCAGCAGGGCCCAGGGAAGCACTGAAGCTTTCTTT. The rearrangement joins TRBV10-1 to TRBJ1-1; a possible D gene is TRBD1 (5 bases). Germline assignment: CDR1 WNHNN and CDR2 SYGVQD (reference sequence). The CDR3 loop spans 13 amino acids. V lost 6 bases and J lost 4, with 12 bases in between.

The V call is TRBV6-5, the J call TRBJ2-5, with D tentatively TRBD1 (5 bases). The CDR3 spans 15 residues. Deletions cut 2 bases from V and 2 bases from J, with 12 bases between. CDR1 MNHEY and CDR2 SVGAGI come from the germline V gene. The CDR3: CASSYVQGLQETQYF. The CDR3 nucleotides are TGTGCCAGCAGTTACGTGCAGGGCCTACAAGAGACCCAGTACTTC.